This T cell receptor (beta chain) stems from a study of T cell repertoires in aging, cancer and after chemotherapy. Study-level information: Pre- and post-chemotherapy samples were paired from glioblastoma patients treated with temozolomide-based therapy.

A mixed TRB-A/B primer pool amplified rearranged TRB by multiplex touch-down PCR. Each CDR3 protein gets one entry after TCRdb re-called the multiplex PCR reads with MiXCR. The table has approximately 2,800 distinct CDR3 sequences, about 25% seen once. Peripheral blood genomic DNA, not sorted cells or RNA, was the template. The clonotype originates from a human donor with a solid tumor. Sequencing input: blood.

The CDR3 loop reads CASSLQGGNTEAFF. CDR3 in DNA: TGTGCCAGCAGCTTGCAGGGCGGGAACACTGAAGCTTTCTTT. The chain uses TRBV7-6 and TRBJ1-1; TRBD1 is a possible D gene (5 bases). This CDR3 region has 14 residues. The V gene lost 3 bases and the J gene lost 1 base, with 9 bases spanning the gap. Germline V gives CDR1 SGHVS, CDR2 FNYEAQ.